This T cell receptor (beta chain) was observed in a study of T cells in Graves' hyperthyroidism and ophthalmopathy. This clonotype was seen at least ten times. There are 14 residues in the CDR3. Germline CDR1 reads SGHRS; CDR2 reads YFSETQ. V was trimmed by 3 bases and J by 4 bases, leaving 13 bases between them. There were TCR beta CDR3 regions amplified from RNA transcripts. HTBI primers were the set used in a first-round RT-PCR of the TCR CDR3. TCRdb fed the multiplex PCR reads into MiXCR, producing one record per CDR3 protein. The sample has around 250,000 distinct CDR3 sequences, over 15% seen once; the top ten hold about 29%.

J is TRBJ1-1 and V is TRBV5-1, with D unclear. The clonotype comes from a woman aged 18-29 years with Graves' ophthalmopathy. Sequenced sample: blood. The CDR3 DNA is TGCGCCAGCAGCTCCAACCTACCTGGCACTGAAGCTTTCTTT. Protein sequence: CASSSNLPGTEAFF.